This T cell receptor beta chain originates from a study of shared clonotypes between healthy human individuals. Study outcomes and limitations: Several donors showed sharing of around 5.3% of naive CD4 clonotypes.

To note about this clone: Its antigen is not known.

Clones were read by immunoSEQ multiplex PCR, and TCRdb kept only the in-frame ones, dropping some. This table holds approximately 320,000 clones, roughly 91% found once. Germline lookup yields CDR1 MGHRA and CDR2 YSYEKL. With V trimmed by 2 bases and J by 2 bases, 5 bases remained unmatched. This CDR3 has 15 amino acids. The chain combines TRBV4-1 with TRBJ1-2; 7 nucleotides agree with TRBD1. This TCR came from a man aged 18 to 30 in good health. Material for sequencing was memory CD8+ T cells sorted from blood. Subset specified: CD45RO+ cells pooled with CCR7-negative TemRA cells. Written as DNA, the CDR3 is TGCGCCAGCAGCCAAACTTCACAGGGGAACTATGGCTACACCTTC. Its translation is CASSQTSQGNYGYTF.